The 15 T cell receptor beta chains given below trace back to one sample, sequenced in a study of cytomegalovirus exposure and HLA in healthy donors. The PCR employed 60 Vbeta primers together with 13 Jbeta primers. The data were produced by immunoSEQ multiplex PCR, yet TCRdb's version contains in-frame clones alone and is incomplete. Among approximately 160,000 clones listed, 65% to 85% were seen once. The sequencing input was PBMCs. Every receptor here comes from a man in his fifties in good health and CMV-seropositive.

This sequence joins TRBV27 and TRBJ2-1; D might be TRBD2 (5 bases). V was shortened by 1 base and J by 4 bases, with 14 bases between the two germline ends. This CDR3 region has 16 residues. The germline V gene has CDR1 MNHEY and CDR2 SMNVEV (reference sequence). This chain's CDR3 is CASSLFVGGLYNEQFF. The DNA for the CDR3 is TGTGCCAGCAGTTTATTCGTTGGCGGGTTGTACAATGAGCAGTTCTTC.

This rearrangement joins TRBV29-1 to TRBJ2-1, with D perhaps matching TRBD1 (6 bases). Germline V gene lookup returns CDR1 SQVTM and CDR2 ANQGSEA. The ends were cut back, 6 bases at V and 0 bases at J, with 15 bases in the middle. The CDR3 runs to 15 residues. The CDR3 spells CSVTMGAFSYNEQFF. The CDR3 nucleotides read TGCAGCGTCACCATGGGGGCGTTCTCCTACAATGAGCAGTTCTTC.

The rearrangement uses TRBV30 and TRBJ2-7, with 10 bases aligning to TRBD2. Germline CDR1 GTSNPN, CDR2 SVGIG (reference sequence). V lost 0 bases and J lost 7; bases outside the gene matches: 9. CDR3 size: 15 residues. DNA for the CDR3: TGTGCCTGGAGTGTATTACCTAGCGGGAGAGTGGAGCAGTACTTC. Protein: CAWSVLPSGRVEQYF.

CDR3 protein: CASSTRTFYSNQPQHF. CDR3 bases: TGCGCCAGCAGTACACGGACATTTTATAGCAATCAGCCCCAGCATTTT. The rearrangement uses TRBV5-1 and TRBJ1-5, with a weak D call TRBD1 (5 bases). V was cut by 5 bases and J by 0 bases, with 15 bases left in between. Germline V lookup: CDR1 SGHRS, CDR2 YFSETQ. The CDR3 is 16 amino acids.

The table lists this clone with a few counts. This sequence joins TRBV11-2 and TRBJ1-3; D remains unclear. Germline lookup yields CDR1 SGHAT and CDR2 FQNNGV. The CDR3 extends over 16 amino acids. V was shortened by 3 bases and J by 0 bases, with 12 bases between the two germline ends. CDR3 protein: CASSFLLGSSGNTIYF. The CDR3 nucleotides read TGTGCCAGCAGCTTCCTATTAGGGAGCTCTGGAAACACCATATATTTT.

V is TRBV7-8 and J is TRBJ2-6; maybe TRBD2 (5 bases). V lost 4 bases and J lost 2, with 12 bases in between. This CDR3 has 16 amino acids. CDR1 and CDR2 from the germline V gene are SGHVS and FQNEAQ. The CDR3 is CASSSRRSTGANVLTF. The DNA of the CDR3 is TGTGCCAGCAGCTCGCGGAGGTCGACTGGGGCCAACGTCCTGACTTTC.

This chain connects TRBV4-2 to TRBJ2-1; D remains unclear. CDR1 is LGHNA, CDR2 YNFKEQ, per germline. Between the trimmed V and J ends, which lost 0 bases and 0 bases, there was a span of 9 bases. The CDR3 is 16 residues long. For the CDR3, the DNA is TGTGCCAGCAGCCAAGACCACCCGAGCTCCTACAATGAGCAGTTCTTC. Translated: CASSQDHPSSYNEQFF.

The chain is built from TRBV5-6 and TRBJ2-7; tentatively, D is TRBD1 (5 bases). Germline CDR1 SGHDT, CDR2 YYEEEE. The ends were cut back, 5 bases at V and 0 bases at J, with 12 bases in the middle. The CDR3 runs to 14 residues. CDR3 loop: CASSKLDISYEQYF. CDR3 nucleotides: TGTGCCAGCAGTAAACTGGACATCTCCTACGAGCAGTACTTC.

The J gene is TRBJ1-2, the V gene TRBV10-3; D unresolved. Germline loops: CDR1 ENHRY, CDR2 SYGVKD. The CDR3 has 16 residues. Between the trimmed V and J ends, which lost 3 bases and 0 bases, there was a span of 14 bases. The CDR3 DNA follows: TGTGCCATCAGTGAAGGTCCGGCCGGGGCTAACTATGGCTACACCTTC. Translated: CAISEGPAGANYGYTF.

J is TRBJ2-7 and V is TRBV6-5; tentative D call: TRBD1 (7 bases). This CDR3 contains 13 residues. Trimming stripped 6 bases from V and 2 bases from J, with 11 bases between. The germline V gene encodes CDR1 MNHEY and CDR2 SVGAGI. The CDR3 reads CASRRGTAYEQYF. CDR3 sequence (DNA): TGTGCCAGCAGACGCGGGACAGCCTACGAGCAGTACTTC.

This rearrangement joins TRBV7-9 to TRBJ1-4; no clear D gene. The germline V gene encodes CDR1 SEHNR and CDR2 FQNEAQ (reference sequence). The ends were cut back, 2 bases at V and 5 bases at J, with 9 bases in the middle. The CDR3 has 14 residues. The chain's CDR3 is CASSLSQANEKLFF. CDR3 sequence (DNA): TGTGCCAGCAGCTTATCCCAAGCAAATGAAAAACTGTTTTTT.

This clone was counted only a few times. The rearrangement uses TRBV4-2 and TRBJ1-3, with unresolved D. The ends were cut back, 5 bases at V and 1 base at J, with 18 bases in the middle. Germline loops: CDR1 LGHNA, CDR2 YNFKEQ. The CDR3 contains 17 residues. CDR3 DNA: TGTGCCAGCAGCGTCCCATCGATTCTAGGTTCTGGAAACACCATATATTTT. Encoded protein: CASSVPSILGSGNTIYF.

This clone showed up just once. The CDR3 nucleotides read TGTGCCAGCAGTTCACCTAGCGGGGTCCCTTCCGAGCAGTACTTC. Its translation is CASSSPSGVPSEQYF. The chain is built from TRBV6-6 and TRBJ2-7; TRBD2 matches 9 bases. The CDR3 contains 15 residues. Germline CDR1 reads MNHNY; CDR2 reads SVGAGI (reference sequence). The junction had 10 bases not matched to a gene; V was cut back by 4 bases and J by 6 bases.

This sequence joins TRBV11-2 and TRBJ1-1; no firm D call. The V end was cut by 0 bases, the J end by 3 bases, with 8 bases between. The germline V gene has CDR1 SGHAT and CDR2 FQNNGV. CDR3 length: 14 amino acids. CDR3: CASSLDGGYTEAFF. In DNA form, the CDR3 reads TGTGCCAGCAGCTTAGACGGAGGCTACACTGAAGCTTTCTTT.

V usage is TRBV28 and J usage is TRBJ2-1, with 7 positions matching TRBD1. Germline V CDR1 and CDR2: MDHEN, SYDVKM. The CDR3 runs to 14 residues. The J segment lost 8 bases and the V segment lost 1 base, leaving 5 bases of the junction unmatched. The CDR3 DNA reads TGTGCCAGCAGTTTATTCCACAGGGGTTATGAGCAGTTCTTC. Translating it yields CASSLFHRGYEQFF.